This TCR beta chain was profiled in a study of OX40 agonist ivuxolimab in advanced cancers. Turning to the study itself: Every 2 weeks, patients got intravenous ivuxolimab at one of six dose levels (0.01-10 mg/kg).

Trimming took 3 bases from V and 5 from J, leaving 13 bases between them. Germline CDR1 is SQVTM and CDR2 is ANQGSEA. CDR3 length: 13 amino acids. TCRdb's table, derived via immunoSEQ multiplex PCR, lists solely in-frame clones and lacks some. The data show 99,000 or so clones, 91% seen once. The sequence was collected from an adult with an advanced solid tumor such as melanoma, head and neck, liver or kidney cancer. The source material was CD4+ or CD8+ T cells sorted from blood, sampled in a trial of the OX40 agonist ivuxolimab. The chain recombines TRBV29-1 with TRBJ1-1; no definite D call. Here the CDR3 DNA reads TGCAGCGTTGATAACGGGTGGGAGACTGAAGCTTTCTTT. The encoded protein is CSVDNGWETEAFF.